This TCR beta chain stems from a study of blood T cell repertoires in COVID-19. Study-wide background: Acute and convalescent COVID-19 samples came from the United States, Italy and Spain. Sample material is recorded as cDNA or gDNA derived from T cells, B-cell-depleted T cells, or PBMCs.

This CDR3 region has 16 residues. The ends were cut back, 0 bases at V and 0 bases at J, with 6 bases in the middle. This clone has just a few counts. Data came from immunoSEQ multiplex PCR; TCRdb stores just in-frame clones and leaves some out. The sample includes some 230,000 clones, about 86% of them seen just once. The chain recombines TRBV23-1 with TRBJ1-6; D is unclear. TRBV23-1 is given ORF status, its function remaining uncertain. The receptor's source is an older woman with acute or convalescent COVID-19. Sequencing input: peripheral blood. CDR3 amino acids: CASSQSKSSYNSPLHF. The CDR3 bases are TGCGCCAGCAGTCAATCGAAGAGCTCCTATAATTCACCCCTCCACTTT.